This T cell receptor beta chain was captured in a study of T-cell reconstitution after alpha-beta-depleted transplantation in children. This clonotype was seen more than once but under ten times. A library of TCRbeta sequences, prepared with unique molecular identifiers, was generated. MiXCR, run by TCRdb on the PCR reads, gives a single entry per CDR3 protein. Of hundreds of thousands of distinct CDR3 sequences in the sample, 15% to 20% were seen once. Germline CDR1 SQVTM, CDR2 ANQGSEA. V was clipped by 6 bases and J by 2 bases, with 10 bases between them. The CDR3 is 12 residues long. The TCR originated in a human donor who donated a stem cell graft to a child with acute myeloid leukemia. V is TRBV29-1 and J is TRBJ2-5; D gene unclear. Sequencing used PBMCs from the stem cell graft donor, obtained from the stem cell graft. CDR3 protein: CSVKRPQETQYF. In nucleotides, the CDR3 is TGCAGCGTCAAAAGACCACAAGAGACCCAGTACTTC.